This is a list of T cell receptor beta chains from one sample in a study of T cell responses to AZD1222 COVID-19 vaccine. The assay was immunoSEQ multiplex PCR, and TCRdb's table has in-frame clones only and misses some. Of 50,000 to 75,000 clones in the sample, 65% to 80% were seen once. Specimen: peripheral blood, collected on day 0 of AZD1222 vaccination. These receptors were taken from an adult in good health. CDR3s include the opening cysteine and the closing phenylalanine or tryptophan. The order of the fields is clone size, V gene, D gene, J gene, CDR3 DNA, CDR3 protein. D genes are given only for firm matches. Expanded clones are given a class, and other clones once, few, many or no size at all.

size: -
V: TRBV18
D: -
J: TRBJ1-2
DNA: TGTGCCAGCTCACCCGTCAGCCGGGAGGGCTACACCTTC
CDR3: CASSPVSREGYTF

size: -
V: TRBV27
D: -
J: TRBJ1-2
DNA: TGTGCCAGCAGTTCTAACAGCTATGGCTACACCTTC
CDR3: CASSSNSYGYTF

size: few
V: TRBV3-1/TRBV3-2
D: TRBD1
J: TRBJ1-4
DNA: TGTGCCAGCAGCCTGGGGACAGGGTATAATGAAAAACTGTTTTTT
CDR3: CASSLGTGYNEKLFF

size: few
V: TRBV6-5
D: TRBD1
J: TRBJ1-2
DNA: TGTGCCAGCAGTTTACAGGGGGGCGGCTACACCTTC
CDR3: CASSLQGGGYTF

size: few
V: TRBV9
D: -
J: TRBJ1-3
DNA: TGTGCCAGCAGCGCAGAGGAGGGGACTGGAAACACCATATATTTT
CDR3: CASSAEEGTGNTIYF

size: -
V: TRBV19
D: TRBD1
J: TRBJ1-1
DNA: TGTGCCAGTAGTGATACAGGGGGCGGAATCGAAGCTTTCTTT
CDR3: CASSDTGGGIEAFF

size: -
V: TRBV15
D: -
J: TRBJ1-5
DNA: TGTGCCACCAGCAGAGAGAAACAGCTCAATCAGCCCCAGCATTTT
CDR3: CATSREKQLNQPQHF

size: -
V: TRBV11-2
D: -
J: TRBJ1-5
DNA: TGTGCCAGCAGCCCCGGGGGCGGTTATCAGCCCCAGCATTTT
CDR3: CASSPGGGYQPQHF

size: many
V: TRBV12-3/TRBV12-4
D: -
J: TRBJ2-3
DNA: TGTGCCAGCAGCCAGGGGAGGGCAGATACGCAGTATTTT
CDR3: CASSQGRADTQYF

size: -
V: TRBV10-3
D: -
J: TRBJ2-1
DNA: TGTGCCATCAGTGACGGGGCAGACAACAATGAGCAGTTCTTC
CDR3: CAISDGADNNEQFF

size: -
V: TRBV3-1/TRBV3-2
D: -
J: TRBJ2-7
DNA: TGTGCCAGCAGCCAAGGAACGGGCTACGAGCAGTACTTC
CDR3: CASSQGTGYEQYF

size: -
V: TRBV10-1
D: -
J: TRBJ1-5
DNA: TGCGCCAGCAGTGAGGGGTCTTTTTCCTATAGCAATCAGCCCCAGCATTTT
CDR3: CASSEGSFSYSNQPQHF

size: -
V: TRBV6-6
D: TRBD1
J: TRBJ2-4
DNA: TGTGCCAGCAGCAAGACAGGGGGCGAGGACATTCAGTACTTC
CDR3: CASSKTGGEDIQYF

size: -
V: TRBV28
D: -
J: TRBJ1-5
DNA: TGTGCCAGCCTTACAGGGTCGGGCAATCAGCCCCAGCATTTT
CDR3: CASLTGSGNQPQHF

size: -
V: TRBV11-2
D: -
J: TRBJ2-7
DNA: TGTGCCAGCAGCTTAGTCTACGAGCAGTACTTC
CDR3: CASSLVYEQYF

size: -
V: TRBV6-1
D: -
J: TRBJ2-5
DNA: TGTGCCAGCAGTGACCAGATTGATCCTCGATTTAGGAAAGAGACCCAGTACTTC
CDR3: CASSDQIDPRFRKETQYF